The entry that follows covers one T cell receptor (beta chain) sequence. With 4 bases removed from V and 5 bases from J, the gap between germline ends came to 7 bases. In germline, CDR1 is SQVTM, CDR2 ANQGSEA. The CDR3 covers 11 residues. This specimen belongs to a study of T-cell memory formation after mild COVID-19. MiXCR was run by TCRdb on the 5' RACE reads, yielding one entry per CDR3 protein. The sample includes 450,000 to 650,000 distinct CDR3 sequences, about a fifth seen only once; the top ten take around an eighth. The material sequenced was PBMCs or a T cell subset sorted from them (not recorded which). The clonotype comes from an adult woman who had mild COVID-19 (a few samples of this study predate the infection). Cell type and time point are not known. The chain combines TRBV29-1 with TRBJ2-3; D remains unclear. CDR3 amino acids: CSVVDVDTQYF. Written as DNA, the CDR3 is TGCAGCGTTGTAGACGTAGATACGCAGTATTTT.